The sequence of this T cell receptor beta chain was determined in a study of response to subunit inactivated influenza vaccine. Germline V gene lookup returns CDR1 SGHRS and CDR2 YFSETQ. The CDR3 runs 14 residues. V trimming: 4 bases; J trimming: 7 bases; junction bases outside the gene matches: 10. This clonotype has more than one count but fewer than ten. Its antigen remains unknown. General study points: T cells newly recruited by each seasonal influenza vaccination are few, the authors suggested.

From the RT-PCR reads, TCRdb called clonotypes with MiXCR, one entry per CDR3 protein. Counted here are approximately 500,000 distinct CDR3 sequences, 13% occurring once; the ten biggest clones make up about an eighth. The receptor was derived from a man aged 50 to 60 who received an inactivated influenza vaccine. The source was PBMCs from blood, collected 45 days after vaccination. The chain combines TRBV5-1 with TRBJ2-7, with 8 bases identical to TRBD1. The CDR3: CASSPGQGTWEQYF. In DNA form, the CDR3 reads TGCGCCAGCAGCCCTGGACAGGGAACTTGGGAGCAGTACTTC.